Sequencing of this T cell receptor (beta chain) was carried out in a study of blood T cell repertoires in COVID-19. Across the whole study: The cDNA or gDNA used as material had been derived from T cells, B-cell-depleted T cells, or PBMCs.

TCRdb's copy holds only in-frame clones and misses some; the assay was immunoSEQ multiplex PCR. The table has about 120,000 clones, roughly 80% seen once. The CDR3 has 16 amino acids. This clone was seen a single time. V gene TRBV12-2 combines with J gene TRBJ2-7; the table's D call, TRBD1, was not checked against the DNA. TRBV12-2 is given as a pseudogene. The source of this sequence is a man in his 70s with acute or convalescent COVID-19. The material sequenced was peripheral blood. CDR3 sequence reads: CASRSHSRDRGPEQYF. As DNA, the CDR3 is TGTGCAAGTCGCTCCCACTCCCGGGACAGGGGGCCCGAGCAGTACTTC.